A selection of T cell receptor beta chains follows, all from one sample in a study of CD8+CD57+ T cells in acquired aplastic anemia. TCRdb called the reads again in MiXCR, with one record for every CDR3 protein. The sample records roughly 250,000 distinct CDR3 sequences, about 44% being singletons. The sequencing input was sorted CD4+, CD8+, or CD8+CD57+ T cells (not recorded which) from PBMCs. The receptor source for this set is a human donor with aplastic anemia. Both conserved end residues are part of each CDR3. Fields, in order: clone size, J gene, V gene, D gene, CDR3 protein, CDR3 DNA. D genes are given only for firm matches. Part of the rows lack a size; the others show once, few, many or a class for expanded clones.

clone size: .
J gene: TRBJ2-5
V gene: TRBV10-3
D gene: TRBD2
CDR3 protein: CASSVVGGAEETQYF
CDR3 DNA: TGTGCCAGCAGCGTAGTCGGGGGGGCGGAGGAGACCCAGTACTTC

clone size: .
J gene: TRBJ2-7
V gene: TRBV24-1
D gene: TRBD1
CDR3 protein: CATSDRPPGGPYEQYF
CDR3 DNA: TGTGCCACCAGTGATCGTCCTCCAGGGGGCCCCTACGAGCAGTACTTC

clone size: .
J gene: TRBJ2-7
V gene: TRBV10-3
D gene: .
CDR3 protein: CAAADYYEQYF
CDR3 DNA: TGTGCCGCCGCAGACTACTACGAGCAGTACTTC

clone size: .
J gene: TRBJ2-7
V gene: TRBV10-2
D gene: TRBD1
CDR3 protein: CASSAQGASEQYF
CDR3 DNA: TGTGCCAGCAGTGCACAGGGGGCGTCCGAGCAGTACTTC

clone size: .
J gene: TRBJ2-5
V gene: TRBV7-8
D gene: .
CDR3 protein: CASSEAWETQYF
CDR3 DNA: TGTGCCAGCAGTGAAGCCTGGGAGACCCAGTACTTC

clone size: once
J gene: TRBJ1-2
V gene: TRBV28
D gene: TRBD1
CDR3 protein: CASSSERQGARGYTF
CDR3 DNA: TGTGCCAGCAGTTCGGAGCGACAGGGGGCGAGGGGCTACACCTTC

clone size: .
J gene: TRBJ1-2
V gene: TRBV7-3
D gene: .
CDR3 protein: CASSPPGRAAKVTF
CDR3 DNA: TGTGCCAGCAGCCCACCGGGGAGGGCGGCAAAAGTGACCTTC

clone size: .
J gene: TRBJ2-1
V gene: TRBV9
D gene: .
CDR3 protein: CASSVEGGGQFF
CDR3 DNA: TGTGCCAGCAGCGTAGAGGGGGGTGGGCAGTTCTTC

clone size: many
J gene: TRBJ1-2
V gene: TRBV29-1
D gene: TRBD1
CDR3 protein: CSAGTEERFNYGYTF
CDR3 DNA: TGCAGCGCCGGGACAGAGGAGCGTTTTAACTATGGCTACACCTTC

clone size: .
J gene: TRBJ1-6
V gene: TRBV7-2
D gene: .
CDR3 protein: CASSLDVSPLHF
CDR3 DNA: TGTGCCAGCAGCTTAGATGTTTCACCCCTCCACTTT

clone size: .
J gene: TRBJ2-3
V gene: TRBV19
D gene: .
CDR3 protein: CASSLRFSTDTQYF
CDR3 DNA: TGTGCCAGTAGTCTCCGGTTTAGCACAGATACGCAGTATTTT

clone size: .
J gene: TRBJ2-7
V gene: TRBV7-9
D gene: .
CDR3 protein: CASSPGAQYEQYF
CDR3 DNA: TGTGCCAGCAGCCCCGGGGCACAATACGAGCAGTACTTC

clone size: many
J gene: TRBJ2-3
V gene: TRBV7-8
D gene: .
CDR3 protein: CASSTPGQRPGDTQYF
CDR3 DNA: TGTGCCAGCAGCACTCCGGGACAACGCCCCGGTGATACGCAGTATTTT

clone size: .
J gene: TRBJ2-7
V gene: TRBV10-2
D gene: .
CDR3 protein: CASSEKGELVEQYF
CDR3 DNA: TGCGCCAGCAGTGAGAAAGGGGAATTGGTCGAGCAGTACTTC

clone size: many
J gene: TRBJ1-1
V gene: TRBV7-8
D gene: .
CDR3 protein: CASSRGTGGPEAFF
CDR3 DNA: TGTGCCAGCAGCCGGGGGACCGGGGGACCTGAAGCTTTCTTT

clone size: many
J gene: TRBJ2-2
V gene: TRBV10-1
D gene: .
CDR3 protein: CASISDGELFF
CDR3 DNA: TGCGCCAGCATCTCAGACGGGGAGCTGTTTTTT

clone size: .
J gene: TRBJ1-5
V gene: TRBV2
D gene: .
CDR3 protein: CASNSLHQPQHF
CDR3 DNA: TGTGCCAGCAACTCTCTCCATCAGCCCCAGCATTTT

clone size: .
J gene: TRBJ2-5
V gene: TRBV6-4
D gene: .
CDR3 protein: CASRSQGGETQYF
CDR3 DNA: TGTGCCAGCAGGTCCCAGGGAGGAGAGACCCAGTACTTC